Below, 20 T cell receptor beta chains from the same sample are listed, as sequenced in a study of Ad26.COV2.S vaccination and SARS-CoV-2 variants. Some clones are missing from TCRdb's copy, which holds only in-frame ones; the method was immunoSEQ multiplex PCR. The sample has about 350,000 clones, approximately 90% seen once. Treatment in this sample: around 19 received Ad26.COV2.S at low or high dose, single or two shots; roughly five received placebo; per-sample allocation not given. Collection of samples fell on day 63 after the first vaccine or placebo injection. Source: peripheral blood, taken in a trial of Ad26.COV2.S vaccine versus placebo. These receptors were collected from a person between 18 and 60 years old who received the Ad26.COV2.S COVID-19 vaccine or a placebo.

This chain uses TRBV6-5 with TRBJ1-1; the match to TRBD1 covers 10 bases. CDR3 length equals 15 residues. V lost 2 bases and J lost 3; bases outside the gene matches: 3. Germline-derived CDR1 and CDR2 are MNHEY and SVGAGI. This CDR3 is CASSYAGTGDTEAFF. Written as DNA, the CDR3 is TGTGCCAGCAGTTACGCGGGGACAGGGGACACTGAAGCTTTCTTT.

V gene TRBV25-1 combines with J gene TRBJ2-7; tentative D call: TRBD1 (6 bases). The germline CDR1 and CDR2 sequences are MGHDK and SYGVNS. With 7 bases removed from V and 5 bases from J, the gap between germline ends came to 12 bases. This CDR3 is 12 amino acids long. CDR3: CASTRGMDEQYF. The CDR3 nucleotides read TGTGCCAGCACGAGGGGGATGGACGAGCAGTACTTC.

A few counts support this clone. The chain recombines TRBV27 with TRBJ1-2, with 8 bases that match TRBD1. The ends lost 2 bases at V and 8 bases at J; junction bases unmatched: 7. From germline, CDR1 is MNHEY and CDR2 SMNVEV (reference sequence). This CDR3 is 14 amino acids long. Here the CDR3 reads CASSLRRTGSGYTF. CDR3 coding DNA: TGTGCCAGCAGTTTAAGGCGGACAGGGTCAGGCTACACCTTC.

This rearrangement joins TRBV5-4 to TRBJ2-1, with 13 bases identical to TRBD2. The trim removed 6 bases at V and 5 bases at J, leaving 5 bases unmatched. The germline V gene has CDR1 SGHNT and CDR2 YYREEE (reference sequence). CDR3 size: 15 residues. The CDR3 DNA reads as TGTGCCAGCACCGGACTAGCGGGGGAGGACAATGAGCAGTTCTTC. This sequence encodes CASTGLAGEDNEQFF.

The J gene is TRBJ1-2, the V gene TRBV2; unclear D gene. The germline V gene has CDR1 SNHLY and CDR2 FYNNEI. The CDR3 covers 16 residues. Trimming left V 4 bases short and J 8 bases short, with 23 bases between. The CDR3, as DNA: TGTGCCAGCAGTGTAGGGTCAACTAGGGCAGGTCGAGGCTACACCTTC. This encodes CASSVGSTRAGRGYTF.

The chain recombines TRBV9 with TRBJ2-1; 7 nucleotides agree with TRBD2. Germline V gene sequence: CDR1 SGDLS, CDR2 YYNGEE. The CDR3 runs to 18 residues. V shed 4 bases and J 2 bases; nucleotides not matched to a gene: 15. CDR3 DNA: TGTGCCAGCAGCCCCGGGAGGTGGGTGCGGGGCACCTACAATGAGCAGTTCTTC. Protein: CASSPGRWVRGTYNEQFF.

The chain combines TRBV2 with TRBJ1-3, with D tentatively TRBD1 (6 bases). The germline gives CDR1 SNHLY, CDR2 FYNNEI. The CDR3 contains 15 residues. V gave up 10 bases and J gave up 3 bases, with 19 bases separating them. Here the CDR3 reads CATNEGGAGGNTIYF. The CDR3 DNA reads TGTGCCACCAACGAGGGGGGGGCTGGTGGAAACACCATATATTTT.

The CDR3 is CASNLAVPGELFF. CDR3 in DNA: TGTGCCAGCAACTTGGCGGTACCCGGGGAGCTGTTTTTT. The chain links TRBV12-3 or TRBV12-4 to TRBJ2-2, with no clear D. Trimming took off 7 bases at V and 6 bases at J, with 12 bases between the two ends. The CDR3 runs 13 residues.

The chain carries TRBV4-1 and TRBJ2-7; D remains unclear. The CDR3 is 14 residues long. Trimming shortened V by 1 base and J by 0 bases, and 7 bases separated the two germline ends. Germline values: CDR1 MGHRA, CDR2 YSYEKL. This CDR3 is CASSQGALSYEQYF. In DNA form, the CDR3 reads TGCGCCAGCAGCCAAGGAGCCCTCTCCTACGAGCAGTACTTC.

The chain recombines TRBV6-5 with TRBJ2-7; no firm D call. Deletions cut 5 bases from V and 0 bases from J, with 14 bases between. CDR1 and CDR2 (germline): MNHEY, SVGAGI. The CDR3 is made up of 15 amino acids. CDR3 loop: CASSPSKAVSYEQYF. The CDR3, as DNA: TGTGCCAGCAGTCCCAGCAAGGCGGTCTCCTACGAGCAGTACTTC.

CDR3 bases: TGTGCCAGCAGTTTAGGGCAGGGAATTGCTGGCTACACCTTC. This gives the protein CASSLGQGIAGYTF. The J gene is TRBJ1-2, the V gene TRBV6-2 or TRBV6-3; D possibly corresponds to TRBD1 (5 bases). This CDR3 is 14 amino acids long. Trimming pared 4 bases from V and 7 bases from J, leaving 16 bases between. Germline V gene data show CDR1 as MNHEY and CDR2 as SVGEGT.

This chain links TRBV27 with TRBJ2-1; D gene ambiguous. From germline, CDR1 is MNHEY and CDR2 SMNVEV (reference sequence). The CDR3 runs to 13 residues. V gave up 2 bases and J gave up 10 bases, with 12 bases separating them. The CDR3 reads CASSLTWQMEQFF. In DNA, the CDR3 is TGTGCCAGCAGTTTAACATGGCAGATGGAGCAGTTCTTC.

This sequence joins TRBV11-2 and TRBJ2-7, with D possibly matching TRBD1 (5 bases). Germline loops: CDR1 SGHAT, CDR2 FQNNGV. V was clipped by 4 bases and J by 2 bases, with 9 bases between them. This CDR3 comprises 13 residues. CDR3 residues: CASSSRVPYEQYF. CDR3 nucleotides: TGTGCCAGCAGCTCCAGGGTACCCTACGAGCAGTACTTC.

The chain combines TRBV7-6 with TRBJ2-2; TRBD2 might be the D (5 bases). The V gene's germline CDR1 is SGHVS and CDR2 FNYEAQ. This CDR3 is 17 amino acids long. V gave up 0 bases and J gave up 4 bases, with 15 bases separating them. CDR3 amino acids: CASSLAGVPASTGELFF. The CDR3 nucleotides are TGTGCCAGCAGCTTAGCGGGAGTACCGGCGAGCACCGGGGAGCTGTTTTTT.

The chain employs TRBV5-4 and TRBJ1-4; possibly TRBD1 for D (5 bases). Germline CDR1 is SGHNT and CDR2 is YYREEE (reference sequence). This CDR3 spans 15 amino acids. Deletions cut 2 bases from V and 0 bases from J, with 8 bases between. CDR3 coding DNA: TGTGCCAGCAGCTTACAGGATGCAACTAATGAAAAACTGTTTTTT. This translates into CASSLQDATNEKLFF.

The rearrangement links TRBV6-2 or TRBV6-3 to TRBJ2-7; 8 bases map to TRBD1. The J segment lost 4 bases and the V segment lost 6 bases, leaving 17 bases of the junction unmatched. This CDR3 region has 17 residues. Per the germline V gene, CDR1 is MNHEY and CDR2 is SVGEGT. The chain's CDR3 is CASSRRARTGFGYEQYF. The CDR3 nucleotides are TGTGCCAGCAGCCGCCGGGCGAGGACAGGGTTTGGTTACGAGCAGTACTTC.

Details on this clone: In the same sample, other DNA sequences code for this CDR3. This chain connects TRBV18 to TRBJ1-1; TRBD1 aligns across 7 bases. Trimming removed 6 bases from V and 1 base from J; junction bases left unmatched: 14. This CDR3 has 17 residues. The germline gives CDR1 KGHSH, CDR2 LQKENI. The CDR3 DNA sequence: TGTGCCAGCTCGCCTACTCCCGGGACAGCAGAGAACACTGAAGCTTTCTTT. Residues: CASSPTPGTAENTEAFF.

The rearrangement joins TRBV5-1 to TRBJ2-1; 8 bases align to TRBD2. Losses at the gene ends were 2 bases for V and 0 bases for J; bases not matched to a gene: 19. The CDR3 consists of 21 residues. Per the germline V gene, CDR1 is SGHRS and CDR2 is YFSETQ. The CDR3 DNA is TGCGCCAGCAGCTTCCCGAGGAGGAGCGGGAGACTACAAAGCTCCTACAATGAGCAGTTCTTC. Its protein product is CASSFPRRSGRLQSSYNEQFF.

The chain employs TRBV7-2 and TRBJ2-3; 11 nucleotides agree with TRBD1. This CDR3 has 16 amino acids. Germline lookup yields CDR1 SGHTA and CDR2 FQGNSA. The J segment lost 3 bases and the V segment lost 5 bases, leaving 7 bases of the junction unmatched. CDR3 sequence (DNA): TGTGCCAGCAGCCTCCGGGGGGACAGGGGGACAGATACGCAGTATTTT. It encodes CASSLRGDRGTDTQYF.

This chain uses TRBV6-6 with TRBJ2-3; D gene unclear. The CDR3 loop spans 15 amino acids. Germline CDR1 and CDR2: MNHNY and SVGAGI (reference sequence). Trimming removed 6 bases at V and 0 bases at J, with 13 bases between. Written as DNA, the CDR3 is TGTGCCAGCAGCTCATCGGGTGCGAGCACAGATACGCAGTATTTT. It translates to CASSSSGASTDTQYF.